This TCR beta chain was profiled in a study of T cells in pancreatic ductal adenocarcinoma. General study results and limits: Compared with tumor, blood showed more total productive templates and about 8-fold more clonotypes. The resected cohort was biased toward the minority with early-stage disease.

Regarding this clone: Its antigen is still unknown.

Looked up from germline, CDR1 is MDHEN and CDR2 is SYDVKM. V lost 4 bases and J 2 bases, leaving 11 bases between the germline ends. This CDR3 spans 14 amino acids. The repertoire was sequenced with immunoSEQ multiplex PCR; TCRdb's copy has only in-frame clones and lacks some. The table has 8,500 to 9,500 clones, just under 90% seen once; the top ten hold about 3.3%. No neoadjuvant therapy was given to the selected pancreatic ductal adenocarcinoma patients before their surgery. The TCR sequence derives from a human donor with pancreatic ductal adenocarcinoma. The chain links TRBV28 to TRBJ2-5, with D tentatively TRBD2 (5 bases). The sequenced sample consisted of PBMCs. The CDR3 spells CASSSSGIQETQYF. The CDR3 DNA follows: TGTGCCAGCAGTTCCTCCGGGATTCAAGAGACCCAGTACTTC.